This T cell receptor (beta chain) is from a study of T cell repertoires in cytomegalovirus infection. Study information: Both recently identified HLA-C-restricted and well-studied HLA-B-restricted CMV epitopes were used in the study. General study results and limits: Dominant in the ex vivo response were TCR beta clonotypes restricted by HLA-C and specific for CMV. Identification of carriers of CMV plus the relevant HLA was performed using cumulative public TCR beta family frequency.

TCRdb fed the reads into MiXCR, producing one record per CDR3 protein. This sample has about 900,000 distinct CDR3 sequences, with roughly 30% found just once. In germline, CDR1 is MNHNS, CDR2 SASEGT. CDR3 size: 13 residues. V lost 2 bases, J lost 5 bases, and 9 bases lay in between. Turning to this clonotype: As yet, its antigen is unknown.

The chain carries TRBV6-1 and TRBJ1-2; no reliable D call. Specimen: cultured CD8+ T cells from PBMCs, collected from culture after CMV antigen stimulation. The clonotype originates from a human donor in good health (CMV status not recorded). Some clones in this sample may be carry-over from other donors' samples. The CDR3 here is CASSEIKSYGYTF. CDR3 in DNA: TGTGCCAGCAGTGAAATTAAATCATATGGCTACACCTTC.